The 21 T cell receptor beta chains below come from one sample, sequenced in a study of T cells in Graves' hyperthyroidism and ophthalmopathy (dated by TCRdb to the late 2010s). The receptor library was made with multiplex PCR. Instrument used: Illumina HiSeq 2000. TCR beta CDR3 regions were amplified from RNA transcripts. A first-round RT-PCR of the TCR CDR3 used the HTBI primer set with the Qiagen OneStep RT-PCR kit. The public reads were quality trimmed at Q25 with fastp and then assembled into clones with MiXCR by TCRdb, keeping productive beta chains. Identical CDR3 proteins give one entry, which carries the most common genes and DNA. Within this sample are fewer than 200,000 distinct CDR3 sequences, with more than 15% of them counted one time only. The ten largest clones take up 25% to 30% of the sample. Sequenced sample: blood. These receptors all come from a woman aged 50 to 65 with Graves' hyperthyroidism.

In this sample, this clonotype turned up many times. This chain links TRBV28 with TRBJ1-2, with D possibly TRBD1 on 6 matching bases. Germline V lookup: CDR1 MDHEN, CDR2 SYDVKM. The V gene lost 5 bases and the J gene lost 8 bases, with 12 bases spanning the gap. The CDR3 is 12 residues long. The CDR3 region is CASSALQGGYTF. DNA for the CDR3: TGTGCCAGCAGTGCCTTACAGGGCGGCTACACCTTC.

This clonotype was counted many times. The chain's CDR3 is CASSELGLGGYTF. The CDR3 region has the DNA TGTGCCAGCAGTGAGTTAGGGCTTGGCGGCTACACCTTC. The J gene is TRBJ1-2, the V gene TRBV2; D gene uncertain. V was shortened by 3 bases and J by 8 bases, with 13 bases between the two germline ends. The CDR3 consists of 13 residues. CDR1 is SNHLY and CDR2 is FYNNEI in the germline V gene.

The chain carries TRBV7-9 and TRBJ2-1; possibly TRBD2 for D (6 bases). CDR1 and CDR2 (germline): SEHNR, FQNEAQ (reference sequence). The length of the CDR3 is 13 residues. V shed 3 bases and J shed 8 bases, with 11 bases lying between them. The CDR3: CASSFTSGDEQFF. The CDR3 nucleotides read TGTGCCAGCAGCTTTACATCGGGAGATGAGCAGTTCTTC. The whole variable domain, remainder taken from reference TRBV7-9 and TRBJ2-1, is DTGVSQNPRHKITKRGQNVTFRCDPISEHNRLYWYRQTLGQGPEFLTYFQNEAQLEKSRLLSDRFSAERPKGSFSTLEIQRTEQGDSAMYLCASSFTSGDEQFFGPGTRLTVL.

Written as DNA, the CDR3 is TGCGCCAGCAGCCAAGCAGGGGCGCCCGCTGGGGCCAACGTCCTGACTTTC. Its protein is CASSQAGAPAGANVLTF. This sequence joins TRBV4-1 and TRBJ2-6; perhaps TRBD1 as D (6 bases). The germline V gene encodes CDR1 MGHRA and CDR2 YSYEKL. CDR3 size: 17 residues. V was shortened by 1 base and J by 2 bases, with 12 bases between the two germline ends.

This clonotype was observed many times. The chain carries TRBV28 and TRBJ1-2; D ambiguous. V was shortened by 2 bases and J by 2 bases, with 15 bases between the two germline ends. The length of the CDR3 is 16 residues. CDR1 MDHEN and CDR2 SYDVKM come from the germline V gene. This chain's CDR3 is CASSLGGAAANYGYTF. In DNA form, the CDR3 reads TGTGCCAGCAGTTTAGGAGGCGCGGCAGCCAACTATGGCTACACCTTC.

This clonotype was seen at least ten times. V and J are TRBV20-1 and TRBJ1-5; 8 positions match TRBD1. V lost 3 bases and J lost 2; bases outside the gene matches: 3. In germline, CDR1 is DFQATT, CDR2 SNEGSKA (reference sequence). This CDR3 is 14 amino acids long. CDR3 nucleotide sequence: TGCAGTGCTAGGGACAGGGTAGGCAATCAGCCCCAGCATTTT. It translates to CSARDRVGNQPQHF.

This clonotype was seen repeatedly, ten times or more. V gene TRBV9 combines with J gene TRBJ2-7; the D gene is possibly TRBD1 (5 bases). CDR3 size: 13 residues. V was clipped by 2 bases and J by 7 bases, with 13 bases between them. The germline V gene has CDR1 SGDLS and CDR2 YYNGEE. The CDR3 DNA is TGTGCCAGCAGCGTGGCAGGGTACGGGGAGCAGTACTTC. It yields the protein CASSVAGYGEQYF.

This clonotype was picked up many times. V and J are TRBV5-1 and TRBJ1-1; D gene unclear. This CDR3 comprises 17 residues. With 0 bases removed from V and 0 bases from J, the gap between germline ends came to 15 bases. Germline V gene lookup returns CDR1 SGHRS and CDR2 YFSETQ. The CDR3 DNA is TGCGCCAGCAGCTTGGATGGGGTCCTTGTCATGAACACTGAAGCTTTCTTT. It specifies CASSLDGVLVMNTEAFF.

This clonotype has a count of ten or more. The gene calls are TRBV7-9 and TRBJ2-5, with D unclear. The V gene lost 5 bases and the J gene lost 3 bases, with 16 bases spanning the gap. This CDR3 has 15 residues. Germline loops: CDR1 SEHNR, CDR2 FQNEAQ (reference sequence). CDR3 sequence (DNA): TGTGCCAGCAGCCCCCACACCGGGTGGGAAGAGACCCAGTACTTC. Translated: CASSPHTGWEETQYF.

This clonotype was observed at least ten times. The chain combines TRBV6-2 or TRBV6-3 with TRBJ2-5; 9 nucleotides agree with TRBD1. Germline CDR1 reads MNHEY; CDR2 reads SVGEGT. V dropped 2 bases and J dropped 5; count of bases not matched to a gene: 6. This CDR3 has 15 amino acids. The CDR3 loop reads CASSYTDRGRETQYF. In DNA form, the CDR3 reads TGTGCCAGCAGTTACACCGACAGGGGGAGGGAGACCCAGTACTTC.

Many counts were recorded for this clonotype. The chain couples TRBV6-6 to TRBJ1-1, with TRBD1 matching 8 bases. Trimming took 0 bases from V and 0 from J; bases not matched to a gene: 6. This CDR3 comprises 17 residues. The germline CDR1 and CDR2 sequences are MNHNY and SVGAGI (reference sequence). The CDR3 sequence: CASSYSMLDRVNTEAFF. In DNA, the CDR3 is TGTGCCAGCAGTTACTCCATGCTGGACAGGGTGAACACTGAAGCTTTCTTT.

This clonotype has a count of ten or more. This chain uses TRBV27 with TRBJ1-2; TRBD1 might be the D (6 bases). The length of the CDR3 is 14 residues. The V end lost 2 bases, the J end lost 8 bases, and 15 bases lay between the germline ends. Germline-derived CDR1 and CDR2 are MNHEY and SMNVEV (reference sequence). CDR3 sequence: CASSLARGKGGYTF. Here the CDR3 DNA reads TGTGCCAGCAGTTTAGCGAGGGGGAAGGGGGGCTACACCTTC.

This clonotype was observed many times. This rearrangement joins TRBV2 to TRBJ1-1, with 7 bases aligning to TRBD1. Germline-derived CDR1 and CDR2 are SNHLY and FYNNEI. Trimming cost V 6 bases and J 6 bases; bases outside gene matches: 7. The CDR3 is made up of 13 amino acids. CDR3 DNA sequence: TGTGCCAGCAGAAAGACAGGGCAGGCTGAAGCTTTCTTT. Translating gives CASRKTGQAEAFF.

This clonotype occurred many times. This rearrangement joins TRBV10-3 to TRBJ1-3; no clear D. The germline V and J ends were trimmed by 5 bases and 0 bases, with 14 bases remaining between them. The CDR3 runs 16 residues. Per the germline V gene, CDR1 is ENHRY and CDR2 is SYGVKD. CDR3: CAISISAPSSGNTIYF. In nucleotides, the CDR3 is TGTGCCATCAGTATCTCGGCACCGAGCTCTGGAAACACCATATATTTT.

There are many counts of this clonotype. V is TRBV28 and J is TRBJ1-5; D possibly corresponds to TRBD1 (6 bases). The V end was cut by 5 bases, the J end by 7 bases, with 18 bases between. The V gene's germline CDR1 is MDHEN and CDR2 SYDVKM. The CDR3 runs 15 residues. The CDR3 DNA follows: TGTGCCAGCAGTCTATCCCCAGGGGTCTGGCAGCCCCAGCATTTT. Translation gives CASSLSPGVWQPQHF.

This chain connects TRBV7-9 to TRBJ1-4; D is undetermined. Per germline, CDR1 SEHNR and CDR2 FQNEAQ (reference sequence). The CDR3 loop spans 13 amino acids. V was pared by 3 bases and J by 7 bases, with 9 bases between. This CDR3 is CASSLTAGEKLFF. Here the CDR3 DNA reads TGTGCCAGCAGCTTGACGGCTGGTGAAAAACTGTTTTTT.

V is TRBV9 and J is TRBJ2-1; TRBD2 matches at 10 bases. This CDR3 contains 21 residues. CDR1 and CDR2 (germline): SGDLS, YYNGEE. V lost 0 bases to trimming and J lost 1 base; unmatched junction nucleotides: 16. CDR3 region: CASSVDQGGLAGAPSYNEQFF. The CDR3 DNA is TGTGCCAGCAGCGTAGATCAAGGGGGGCTAGCGGGGGCCCCATCCTACAATGAGCAGTTCTTC. The variable domain in full, with the rest retrieved from reference TRBV9 and TRBJ2-1, is DSGVTQTPKHLITATGQRVTLRCSPRSGDLSVYWYQQSLDQGLQFLIQYYNGEERAKGNILERFSAQQFPDLHSELNLSSLELGDSALYFCASSVDQGGLAGAPSYNEQFFGPGTRLTVL.

The sample holds many counts of this clonotype. The CDR3 DNA reads TGTGCCAGTAGTATCTGGGGAAACACTGAAGCTTTCTTT. Encoded protein: CASSIWGNTEAFF. The rearrangement uses TRBV19 and TRBJ1-1, with unresolved D. This CDR3 has 13 residues. The V and J ends lost 3 bases and 2 bases respectively, with 7 bases between them. Germline CDR1 is LNHDA and CDR2 is SQIVND (reference sequence).

This clonotype was counted ten times or more. J is TRBJ1-1 and V is TRBV18; 11 bases are shared with TRBD1. V gave up 7 bases and J gave up 5 bases; unmatched junction bases: 6. This CDR3 contains 14 residues. Per germline, CDR1 KGHSH and CDR2 LQKENI. CDR3 sequence (DNA): TGTGCCAGCTACAGGACAGGGGGCTCGACTGAAGCTTTCTTT. Its protein product is CASYRTGGSTEAFF. The full variable domain, in which reference TRBV18 and TRBJ1-1 provide the parts outside the CDR3, is NAGVMQNPRHLVRRRGQEARLRCSPMKGHSHVYWYRQLPEEGLKFMVYLQKENIIDESGMPKERFSAEFPKEGPSILRIQQVVRGDSAAYFCASYRTGGSTEAFFGQGTRLTVV.

This clonotype was seen many times. The rearrangement links TRBV27 to TRBJ2-7; 7 positions match TRBD2. This CDR3 spans 14 amino acids. The V gene's germline CDR1 is MNHEY and CDR2 SMNVEV (reference sequence). The trim removed 4 bases at V and 4 bases at J, leaving 7 bases unmatched. CDR3 in DNA: TGTGCCAGCAGTTGGGGGGGTGTCGGGTACGAGCAGTACTTC. It yields the protein CASSWGGVGYEQYF.

This clonotype was observed many times. The chain is built from TRBV27 and TRBJ2-7, with D hard to call. The CDR3 runs to 14 residues. The V gene lost 6 bases and the J gene lost 3 bases, with 15 bases spanning the gap. Germline loops: CDR1 MNHEY, CDR2 SMNVEV (reference sequence). This CDR3 reads CASRSEGLHYEQYF. For the CDR3, the DNA is TGTGCCAGCAGATCAGAAGGTTTACACTACGAGCAGTACTTC.